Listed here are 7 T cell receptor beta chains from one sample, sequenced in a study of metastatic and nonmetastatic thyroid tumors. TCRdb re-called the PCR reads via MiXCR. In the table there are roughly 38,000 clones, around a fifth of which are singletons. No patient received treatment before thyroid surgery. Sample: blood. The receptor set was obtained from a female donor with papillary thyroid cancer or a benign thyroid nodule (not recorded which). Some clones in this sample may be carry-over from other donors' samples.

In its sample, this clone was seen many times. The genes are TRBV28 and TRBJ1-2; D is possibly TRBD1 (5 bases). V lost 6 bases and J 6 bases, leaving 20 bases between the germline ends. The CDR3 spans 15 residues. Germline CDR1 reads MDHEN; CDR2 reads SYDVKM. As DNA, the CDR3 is TGTGCCAGCAGGGAACCGACAGCCAACTGGGATGGCTACACCTTC. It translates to CASREPTANWDGYTF.

The CDR3 here is CSALSGLAARYNEQFF. The CDR3 region has the DNA TGCAGTGCACTTTCCGGACTAGCGGCCAGGTACAATGAGCAGTTCTTC. This chain uses TRBV20-1 with TRBJ2-1; TRBD2 agrees at 10 bases. With 6 bases clipped from V and 4 bases from J, the junction kept 12 bases outside the gene matches. This CDR3 region has 16 residues. From germline, CDR1 is DFQATT and CDR2 SNEGSKA (reference sequence).

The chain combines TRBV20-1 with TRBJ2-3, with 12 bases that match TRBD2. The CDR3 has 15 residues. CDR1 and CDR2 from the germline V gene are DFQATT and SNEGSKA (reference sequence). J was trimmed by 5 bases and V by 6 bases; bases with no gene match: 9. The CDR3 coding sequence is TGCAGTGCCACTCCTAGCGGGAGGGCCGTAGATACGCAGTATTTT. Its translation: CSATPSGRAVDTQYF.

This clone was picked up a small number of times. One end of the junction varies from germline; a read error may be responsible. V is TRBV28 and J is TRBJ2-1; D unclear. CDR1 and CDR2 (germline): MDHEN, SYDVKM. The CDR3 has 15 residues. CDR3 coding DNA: TGCGCCAGCACCTCGATGGGTCCTTCGGAACATGAGCAGTTCTTC. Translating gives CASTSMGPSEHEQFF.

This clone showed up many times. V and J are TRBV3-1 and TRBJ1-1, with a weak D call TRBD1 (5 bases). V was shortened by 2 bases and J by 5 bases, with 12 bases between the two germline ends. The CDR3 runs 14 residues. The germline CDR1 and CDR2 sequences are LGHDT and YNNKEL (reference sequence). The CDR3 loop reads CASSQPHGGTEAFF. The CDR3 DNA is TGTGCCAGCAGCCAACCCCACGGGGGGACTGAAGCTTTCTTT.

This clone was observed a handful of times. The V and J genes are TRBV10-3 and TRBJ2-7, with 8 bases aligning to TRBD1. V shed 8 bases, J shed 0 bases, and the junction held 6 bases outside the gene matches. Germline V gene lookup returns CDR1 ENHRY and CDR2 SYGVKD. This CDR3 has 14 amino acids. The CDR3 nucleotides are TGTGCCATCCGGGACAGGCCTAGCTCCTACGAGCAGTACTTC. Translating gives CAIRDRPSSYEQYF.

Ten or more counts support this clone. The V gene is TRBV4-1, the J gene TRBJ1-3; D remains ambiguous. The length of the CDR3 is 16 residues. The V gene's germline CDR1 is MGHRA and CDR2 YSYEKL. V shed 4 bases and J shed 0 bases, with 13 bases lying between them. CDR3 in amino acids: CASSPLWTGSGNTIYF. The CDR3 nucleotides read TGCGCCAGCAGCCCCCTCTGGACGGGCTCTGGAAACACCATATATTTT.